A single sample is the source of the 22 T cell receptor beta chains below, sequenced in a study of early T cells in non-severe SARS-CoV-2 infection. A single record per CDR3 protein comes from TCRdb applying MiXCR to the 5' RACE reads. The sample includes about 56,000 distinct CDR3 sequences, over 9.5% of them seen just once. Specimen: whole blood. These receptors were obtained from an adult who was a healthcare worker with PCR-confirmed SARS-CoV-2 infection or an uninfected control (not recorded which).

This clonotype was seen at least ten times. J is TRBJ2-6 and V is TRBV27; D remains ambiguous. CDR1 is MNHEY, CDR2 SMNVEV, per germline (reference sequence). The CDR3 length is 18 residues. V lost 6 bases to trimming and J lost 0 bases, with 18 bases between them. DNA for the CDR3: TGTGCCAGCAGCAAATCCAGGTCCAGAGTCTCTGGGGCCAACGTCCTGACTTTC. This encodes CASSKSRSRVSGANVLTF.

This clonotype showed up many times. The rearrangement uses TRBV2 and TRBJ2-7, with D unresolved. This CDR3 contains 13 residues. Germline V gene sequence: CDR1 SNHLY, CDR2 FYNNEI. The V gene lost 4 bases and the J gene lost 1 base, with 8 bases spanning the gap. The CDR3 bases are TGTGCCAGCAGTGTGGCAGGATCCTACGAGCAGTACTTC. This sequence encodes CASSVAGSYEQYF.

This clonotype was seen more than once but under ten times. The CDR3 sequence is CSVERGANTGELFF. The CDR3 nucleotides are TGCAGCGTTGAGCGAGGTGCGAACACCGGGGAGCTGTTTTTT. The chain carries TRBV29-1 and TRBJ2-2; D uncertain. CDR1 is SQVTM and CDR2 is ANQGSEA in the germline V gene. The CDR3 sequence is 14 residues long. The V and J ends lost 3 bases and 0 bases respectively, with 8 bases between them.

This chain connects TRBV30 to TRBJ1-2; weak D call: TRBD1 (6 bases). With 0 bases removed from V and 2 bases from J, the gap between germline ends came to 10 bases. Germline V CDR1 and CDR2: GTSNPN, SVGIG (reference sequence). The CDR3 sequence is 14 residues long. DNA of the CDR3: TGTGCCTGGAGTGTACAGGGCTGGAACTATGGCTACACCTTC. This translates into CAWSVQGWNYGYTF.

This clonotype showed up just a few times. V gene TRBV29-1 combines with J gene TRBJ1-1; weak D call: TRBD1 (5 bases). The CDR3 has 11 residues. The germline V gene encodes CDR1 SQVTM and CDR2 ANQGSEA. The ends were cut back, 3 bases at V and 7 bases at J, with 9 bases in the middle. CDR3 region: CSVERGREAFF. The CDR3 DNA reads as TGCAGCGTTGAGCGGGGCCGTGAAGCTTTCTTT.

The sample holds many counts of this clonotype. The chain carries TRBV10-3 and TRBJ1-2; 10 bases are shared with TRBD1. J gave up 8 bases and V 6 bases, and 6 bases lay outside the gene matches. Per the germline V gene, CDR1 is ENHRY and CDR2 is SYGVKD. CDR3 length: 13 amino acids. The CDR3 nucleotides are TGTGCCATCAGCTGGACAGGGGGTAACGGCTACACCTTC. Its translation is CAISWTGGNGYTF.

This clonotype has a count of ten or more. The V call is TRBV18, the J call TRBJ1-5, with D unclear. Germline V gene data show CDR1 as KGHSH and CDR2 as LQKENI. V lost 2 bases, J lost 6 bases, and 8 bases lay in between. The CDR3 is made up of 13 amino acids. In DNA, the CDR3 is TGTGCCAGCTCACCAGTGGGAGGTCAGCCCCAGCATTTT. Protein sequence: CASSPVGGQPQHF.

In its sample, this clonotype was seen many times. This rearrangement joins TRBV7-2 to TRBJ2-7; D remains unclear. V was trimmed by 3 bases and J by 6 bases, leaving 12 bases between them. The CDR3 runs to 13 residues. Germline V gives CDR1 SGHTA, CDR2 FQGNSA. In DNA form, the CDR3 reads TGTGCCAGCAGCTTCCTATTGGCTGGCGAGCAGTACTTC. Translation: CASSFLLAGEQYF.

A few counts support this clonotype. The gene calls are TRBV12-3 or TRBV12-4 and TRBJ1-1; D remains unclear. The CDR3 extends over 13 amino acids. With 3 bases removed from V and 1 base from J, the gap between germline ends came to 6 bases. The CDR3 spells CASSFSRNTEAFF. Here the CDR3 DNA reads TGTGCCAGCAGTTTTTCGAGGAACACTGAAGCTTTCTTT.

This clonotype was seen repeatedly, ten times or more. V and J are TRBV18 and TRBJ2-1; D is perhaps TRBD1 (5 bases). Trimming took off 5 bases at V and 4 bases at J, with 12 bases between the two ends. Germline CDR1 is KGHSH and CDR2 is LQKENI. The CDR3 sequence is 14 residues long. CDR3 in amino acids: CASSRSGNYNEQFF. The CDR3 region has the DNA TGTGCCAGCTCAAGGTCAGGGAATTACAATGAGCAGTTCTTC.

This clonotype has at least ten counts. The chain combines TRBV7-9 with TRBJ2-3; perhaps D is TRBD1 or TRBD2 (5 bases each). Germline CDR1 SEHNR, CDR2 FQNEAQ (reference sequence). The CDR3 totals 17 residues. Trimming cost V 5 bases and J 1 base, with 19 bases left between them. Here the CDR3 reads CASSPRRSGPRTDTQYF. CDR3 bases: TGTGCCAGCAGCCCAAGACGGTCGGGGCCCCGCACAGATACGCAGTATTTT.

This clonotype was recorded at least ten times. V gene TRBV20-1 combines with J gene TRBJ1-1; possible D gene TRBD1, 6 bases. The CDR3 sequence is 14 residues long. The V and J ends lost 5 bases and 4 bases respectively, with 17 bases between them. In germline, CDR1 is DFQATT, CDR2 SNEGSKA (reference sequence). The CDR3 reads CSARLQGSTTEAFF. The CDR3 DNA follows: TGCAGTGCTCGCCTACAGGGAAGCACCACTGAAGCTTTCTTT.

The chain recombines TRBV30 with TRBJ2-3; 9 positions agree with TRBD1. The CDR3 consists of 14 residues. The germline gives CDR1 GTSNPN, CDR2 SVGIG (reference sequence). V lost 0 bases and J lost 3; bases outside the gene matches: 1. The CDR3 DNA follows: TGTGCCTGGAGTGTGGGACAGGGAACAGATACGCAGTATTTT. Protein product: CAWSVGQGTDTQYF. The full variable domain, in which reference TRBV30 and TRBJ2-3 provide the parts outside the CDR3, is SQTIHQWPATLVQPVGSPLSLECTVEGTSNPNLYWYRQAAGRGLQLLFYSVGIGQISSEVPQNLSASRPQDRQFILSSKKLLLSDSGFYLCAWSVGQGTDTQYFGPGTRLTVL.

This clonotype has a count of ten or more. V is TRBV5-6 and J is TRBJ2-4; D is possibly TRBD1 (6 bases). CDR3 length equals 21 residues. V was trimmed by 3 bases and J by 0 bases, leaving 28 bases between them. Germline CDR1 reads SGHDT; CDR2 reads YYEEEE. This CDR3 reads CASSYSPLLSTGQLAKNIQYF. CDR3 DNA: TGTGCCAGCAGCTACTCACCTTTACTATCGACAGGACAGCTAGCCAAAAACATTCAGTACTTC.

The rearrangement joins TRBV7-8 to TRBJ1-6; TRBD1 matches at 8 bases. This CDR3 spans 15 amino acids. The germline V gene encodes CDR1 SGHVS and CDR2 FQNEAQ. The ends lost 5 bases at V and 7 bases at J; junction bases unmatched: 7. The CDR3 here is CASSPGQGYNSPLHF. CDR3 DNA sequence: TGTGCCAGCAGCCCCGGACAGGGATACAATTCACCCCTCCACTTT.

Here the CDR3 reads CASSYPDRHGYF. The CDR3 DNA is TGTGCCAGCAGTTACCCCGACAGACACGGGTACTTC. J is TRBJ2-7 and V is TRBV6-2 or TRBV6-3; the D gene is possibly TRBD1 (5 bases). Trimming took off 2 bases at V and 12 bases at J, with 14 bases between the two ends. The CDR3 extends over 12 amino acids. The germline CDR1 and CDR2 sequences are MNHEY and SVGEGT.

The chain carries TRBV4-2 and TRBJ2-3; 9 nucleotides line up with TRBD1. Looked up from germline, CDR1 is LGHNA and CDR2 is YNFKEQ. J lost 1 base, V lost 8 bases, and 7 bases had no gene match. CDR3 size: 15 residues. CDR3 nucleotide sequence: TGTGCCAGCGGAGACGGGGACAGGGGCACAGATACGCAGTATTTT. Amino acids: CASGDGDRGTDTQYF.

This clonotype was counted a few times. The rearrangement joins TRBV10-3 to TRBJ1-1, with D hard to call. The CDR3 loop spans 14 amino acids. Trimming stripped 3 bases from V and 6 bases from J, with 14 bases between. Germline V gene lookup returns CDR1 ENHRY and CDR2 SYGVKD. The CDR3 DNA sequence: TGTGCCATCAGTGAAGCCCGTGATACGGCTGAAGCTTTCTTT. This gives the protein CAISEARDTAEAFF.

This clonotype was recorded many times. The V call is TRBV20-1, the J call TRBJ1-1; TRBD1 is a possible D gene (6 bases). V was clipped by 6 bases and J by 4 bases, with 18 bases between them. Per the germline V gene, CDR1 is DFQATT and CDR2 is SNEGSKA (reference sequence). This CDR3 region has 14 residues. The CDR3 DNA is TGCAGTGCAAAGGACAGAACGTCCTTCACTGAAGCTTTCTTT. Protein sequence: CSAKDRTSFTEAFF.

This clonotype was detected ten times or more. This sequence joins TRBV6-2 or TRBV6-3 and TRBJ2-7, with D unclear. The CDR3 is 14 residues long. CDR1 is MNHEY and CDR2 is SVGEGT in the germline V gene. V was cut by 0 bases and J by 6 bases, with 12 bases left in between. The CDR3 is CASSYSMFSREQYF. CDR3 coding DNA: TGTGCCAGCAGTTACTCGATGTTCTCCCGCGAGCAGTACTTC.

The rearrangement links TRBV20-1 to TRBJ2-1; tentative D call: TRBD2 (6 bases). Germline V gene sequence: CDR1 DFQATT, CDR2 SNEGSKA (reference sequence). This CDR3 comprises 14 residues. The V end was cut by 0 bases, the J end by 4 bases, with 10 bases between. Written as DNA, the CDR3 is TGCAGTGCTAGAGATGGGAGGCGGTACAATGAGCAGTTCTTC. Translated, it gives CSARDGRRYNEQFF.

The sample holds a few counts of this clonotype. The V call is TRBV7-6, the J call TRBJ2-7; 15 positions agree with TRBD2. J was trimmed by 0 bases and V by 4 bases; bases with no gene match: 7. The CDR3 consists of 18 residues. Germline values: CDR1 SGHVS, CDR2 FNYEAQ. Written as DNA, the CDR3 is TGTGCCAGCAGCTCGGGACTAGCGGGAGGAACGGGCTCCTACGAGCAGTACTTC. It yields the protein CASSSGLAGGTGSYEQYF.